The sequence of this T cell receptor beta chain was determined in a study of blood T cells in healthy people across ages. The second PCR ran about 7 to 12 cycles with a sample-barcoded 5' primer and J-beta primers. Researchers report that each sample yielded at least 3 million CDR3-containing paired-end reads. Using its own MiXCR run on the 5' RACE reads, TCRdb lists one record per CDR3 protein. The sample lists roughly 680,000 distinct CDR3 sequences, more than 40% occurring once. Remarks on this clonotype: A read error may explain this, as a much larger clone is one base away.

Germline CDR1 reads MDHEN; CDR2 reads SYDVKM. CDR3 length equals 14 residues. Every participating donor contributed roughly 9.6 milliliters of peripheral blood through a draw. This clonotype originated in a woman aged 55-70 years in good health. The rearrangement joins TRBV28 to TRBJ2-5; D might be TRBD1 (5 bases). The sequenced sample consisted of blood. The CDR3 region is CAGSLTANQETQYF. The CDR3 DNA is TGTGCCGGCAGTTTGACAGCCAACCAAGAGACCCAGTACTTC.